This passage covers 25 T cell receptor beta chains from one sample sequenced in a study of T cell changes during pregnancy in multiple sclerosis. The protocol was immunoSEQ multiplex PCR, while the TCRdb copy is restricted to in-frame clones and leaves out a portion. The profile covers about 40,000 clones, with about 92% appearing a single time and about 9% taken by the ten largest. The material was CD8+ T cells from peripheral blood mononuclear cells, obtained in the third trimester of pregnancy. These receptors were taken from a female donor with multiple sclerosis, enrolled in a pregnancy study.

V and J are TRBV4-1 and TRBJ2-1; tentative D call: TRBD1 (5 bases). The V gene's germline CDR1 is MGHRA and CDR2 YSYEKL. V was shortened by 2 bases and J by 4 bases, with 9 bases between the two germline ends. This CDR3 contains 14 residues. CDR3 region: CASSQYDRYNEQFF. CDR3 in DNA: TGCGCCAGCAGCCAATATGACAGATACAATGAGCAGTTCTTC.

This sequence joins TRBV11-3 and TRBJ2-1; D unclear. This CDR3 comprises 17 residues. V shed 1 base and J shed 5 bases, with 18 bases lying between them. Germline CDR1 and CDR2: SGHNT and YENEEA. CDR3 amino acids: CASSLGPSTHLNNEQFF. CDR3 bases: TGTGCCAGCAGCTTAGGTCCCTCTACCCACCTCAACAATGAGCAGTTCTTC.

Turning to this clone: A read error may produce the germline difference seen at one junction end. This chain joins TRBV6-6 and TRBJ2-1, with unresolved D. The germline V gene has CDR1 MNHNY and CDR2 SVGAGI (reference sequence). The CDR3 covers 13 residues. The chain's CDR3 is CASSYSLSGLEVF. As DNA, the CDR3 is TGTGCCAGCAGTTACTCCCTTTCTGGGTTAGAGGTCTTC.

The chain combines TRBV27 with TRBJ1-3; D is possibly TRBD1 (6 bases). The CDR3 runs 12 residues. The germline V and J ends were trimmed by 10 bases and 5 bases, with 12 bases remaining between them. Germline V gene sequence: CDR1 MNHEY, CDR2 SMNVEV (reference sequence). This CDR3 reads CATAGARNTIYF. The CDR3 DNA follows: TGTGCCACGGCGGGGGCGAGAAACACCATATATTTT.

The chain carries TRBV25-1 and TRBJ2-5, with 7 bases that match TRBD1. This CDR3 region has 15 residues. Germline V gives CDR1 MGHDK, CDR2 SYGVNS. J gave up 9 bases and V 1 base, and 11 bases lay outside the gene matches. DNA of the CDR3: TGTGCCAGCAGTGAATTCTTGACGTCCCAGGGGGCCCAGTACTTC. Its protein product is CASSEFLTSQGAQYF.

The chain is built from TRBV5-1 and TRBJ2-2; 7 bases line up with TRBD1. The V gene end was trimmed by 4 bases and the J gene end by 7 bases; junction bases not matched to a gene: 10. This CDR3 is built from 15 residues. The germline V gene has CDR1 SGHRS and CDR2 YFSETQ. CDR3 residues: CASSPAKGAIGELFF. CDR3 coding DNA: TGCGCCAGCAGCCCGGCGAAGGGGGCGATCGGGGAGCTGTTTTTT.

This chain links TRBV7-2 with TRBJ2-1; the D gene is possibly TRBD2 (5 bases). Germline values: CDR1 SGHTA, CDR2 FQGNSA. The CDR3 is 17 amino acids. Trimming stripped 4 bases from V and 0 bases from J, with 16 bases between. The CDR3 here is CASSYPPQRSSYNEQFF. CDR3 sequence (DNA): TGTGCCAGCAGCTACCCCCCCCAGCGGAGCTCCTACAATGAGCAGTTCTTC.

The genes are TRBV9 and TRBJ1-2; TRBD1 aligns across 8 bases. The V segment lost 0 bases and the J segment 5 bases; nucleotides outside the gene matches: 9. Per germline, CDR1 SGDLS and CDR2 YYNGEE. The length of the CDR3 is 16 residues. The DNA of the CDR3 is TGTGCCAGCAGCGTAGAGGACAGGGACGACGTTTATGGCTACACCTTC. It is translated as CASSVEDRDDVYGYTF. Full variable domain (missing parts from reference TRBV9 and TRBJ1-2): DSGVTQTPKHLITATGQRVTLRCSPRSGDLSVYWYQQSLDQGLQFLIQYYNGEERAKGNILERFSAQQFPDLHSELNLSSLELGDSALYFCASSVEDRDDVYGYTFGSGTRLTVV.

The rearrangement links TRBV5-1 to TRBJ2-7; TRBD1 matches at 11 bases. J gave up 3 bases and V 4 bases, and 3 bases lay outside the gene matches. This CDR3 has 14 residues. The germline V gene encodes CDR1 SGHRS and CDR2 YFSETQ. In DNA form, the CDR3 reads TGCGCCAGCAGCGCCGGGACAGGGGGCTACGAGCAGTACTTC. This sequence encodes CASSAGTGGYEQYF.

This clone was seen a single time. The chain links TRBV4-2 to TRBJ2-3; TRBD2 matches at 7 bases. J was trimmed by 3 bases and V by 2 bases; bases with no gene match: 5. Looked up from germline, CDR1 is LGHNA and CDR2 is YNFKEQ. CDR3 length equals 15 residues. CDR3: CASSQRSGGTDTQYF. CDR3 DNA sequence: TGTGCCAGCAGCCAAAGGTCGGGGGGTACAGATACGCAGTATTTT.

This chain links TRBV13 with TRBJ1-3; tentative D call: TRBD1 (5 bases). The CDR3 runs to 13 residues. Germline V lookup: CDR1 PRHDT, CDR2 FYEKMQ (reference sequence). V gave up 5 bases and J gave up 4 bases, with 9 bases separating them. CDR3 sequence: CASSRGDGNTIYF. The CDR3 DNA reads as TGTGCCAGCAGCCGGGGGGACGGAAACACCATATATTTT.

V gene TRBV4-1 combines with J gene TRBJ1-1; D is unclear. Germline lookup yields CDR1 MGHRA and CDR2 YSYEKL. The germline V and J ends were trimmed by 1 base and 5 bases, with 11 bases remaining between them. This CDR3 is 14 amino acids long. In DNA form, the CDR3 reads TGCGCCAGCAGCCAAGCATGGGCGGGGACTGAAGCTTTCTTT. Translation gives CASSQAWAGTEAFF.

V usage is TRBV13 and J usage is TRBJ2-1; 11 bases match TRBD2. J lost 8 bases, V lost 4 bases, and 7 bases had no gene match. Per the germline V gene, CDR1 is PRHDT and CDR2 is FYEKMQ (reference sequence). The CDR3 contains 15 residues. CDR3 protein: CASSYRSGGAYEQFF. The CDR3 DNA is TGTGCCAGCAGCTACCGTAGCGGGGGGGCGTATGAGCAGTTCTTC.

This clone turned up a few times. This chain uses TRBV7-8 with TRBJ2-1, with TRBD2 matching over 15 bases. The V gene end was trimmed by 5 bases and the J gene end by 6 bases; junction bases not matched to a gene: 8. The CDR3 extends over 17 amino acids. The germline V gene encodes CDR1 SGHVS and CDR2 FQNEAQ. The CDR3 protein is CASSPGTSGGFGNEQFF. The CDR3 nucleotides are TGTGCCAGCAGCCCCGGGACTAGCGGGGGGTTTGGCAATGAGCAGTTCTTC.

This clone was counted a single time. The chain uses TRBV4-1 and TRBJ2-7, with D perhaps matching TRBD2 (6 bases). The ends were cut back, 1 base at V and 6 bases at J, with 19 bases in the middle. CDR1 is MGHRA and CDR2 is YSYEKL in the germline V gene. The CDR3 loop spans 16 amino acids. DNA for the CDR3: TGCGCCAGCAGCCAAGTTCCCGGGGGTACAGAACGCGAGCAGTACTTC. It translates to CASSQVPGGTEREQYF.

The rearrangement uses TRBV13 and TRBJ2-2; D unclear. The CDR3 consists of 16 residues. Germline lookup yields CDR1 PRHDT and CDR2 FYEKMQ (reference sequence). Trimming took 5 bases from V and 1 from J, leaving 14 bases between them. Written as DNA, the CDR3 is TGTGCCAGCAGCATACTATCGGAAGAGAACACCGGGGAGCTGTTTTTT. Residues: CASSILSEENTGELFF.

The V and J genes are TRBV5-1 and TRBJ2-3, with TRBD2 identical over 8 bases. The CDR3 contains 14 residues. Germline V gene sequence: CDR1 SGHRS, CDR2 YFSETQ. Unmatched junction bases numbered 9, after V lost 6 bases and J lost 6 bases. The CDR3 protein is CASIDSGGQDTQYF. CDR3 coding DNA: TGCGCCAGCATAGATTCGGGGGGGCAGGATACGCAGTATTTT.

The chain uses TRBV6-1 and TRBJ2-6; 8 bases are shared with TRBD1. This CDR3 has 17 amino acids. Germline V gene lookup returns CDR1 MNHNS and CDR2 SASEGT. After removal of 2 bases from V and 0 bases from J, the junction contained 3 bases not matched to a gene. CDR3 sequence: CASSEIRGLSGANVLTF. CDR3 DNA: TGTGCCAGCAGTGAAATCAGGGGGCTCTCTGGGGCCAACGTCCTGACTTTC.

V usage is TRBV5-6 and J usage is TRBJ2-2, with 8 positions matching TRBD2. With 4 bases clipped from V and 6 bases from J, the junction kept 2 bases outside the gene matches. This CDR3 region has 13 residues. The germline V gene encodes CDR1 SGHDT and CDR2 YYEEEE. In DNA, the CDR3 is TGTGCCAGCAGCCGGACTAGCTCCGGGGAGCTGTTTTTT. This codes for CASSRTSSGELFF.

The chain carries TRBV4-1 and TRBJ2-1; possibly TRBD2 for D (5 bases). The germline V gene encodes CDR1 MGHRA and CDR2 YSYEKL. The CDR3 extends over 17 amino acids. V dropped 1 base and J dropped 0 bases, with 13 bases sitting between them. In nucleotides, the CDR3 is TGCGCCAGCAGCCAAGGTGACGCGGGCATCTCCTACAATGAGCAGTTCTTC. It yields the protein CASSQGDAGISYNEQFF.

This rearrangement joins TRBV6-1 to TRBJ2-5; perhaps TRBD2 as D (6 bases). The CDR3 is made up of 18 amino acids. Germline CDR1 and CDR2: MNHNS and SASEGT. Trimming took off 0 bases at V and 7 bases at J, with 24 bases between the two ends. CDR3 amino acids: CASSEAHLRVDVGGTQYF. The CDR3 nucleotides are TGTGCCAGCAGTGAAGCACACCTCCGGGTCGACGTGGGGGGGACCCAGTACTTC.

This rearrangement joins TRBV9 to TRBJ2-1; maybe TRBD2 (6 bases). This CDR3 is built from 15 residues. V lost 4 bases, J lost 6 bases, and 17 bases lay in between. Per the germline V gene, CDR1 is SGDLS and CDR2 is YYNGEE. CDR3 sequence (DNA): TGTGCCAGCAGCCCATCCTCGCGGGGAACCAATGAGCAGTTCTTC. This gives the protein CASSPSSRGTNEQFF.

V gene TRBV9 combines with J gene TRBJ1-1; TRBD1 aligns across 7 bases. The CDR3 contains 17 residues. Germline V CDR1 and CDR2: SGDLS, YYNGEE. V was clipped by 3 bases and J by 3 bases; unmatched bases: 14. The CDR3 here is CASSASPVEGAHTEAFF. The CDR3, as DNA: TGTGCCAGCAGCGCCTCACCGGTTGAGGGGGCGCACACTGAAGCTTTCTTT.

V is TRBV6-1 and J is TRBJ2-7, with 12 positions matching TRBD1. V shed 5 bases and J 6 bases; nucleotides not matched to a gene: 8. The CDR3 has 15 amino acids. Germline CDR1 is MNHNS and CDR2 is SASEGT. In nucleotides, the CDR3 is TGTGCCAGCAGTACTGAAGGGACAGGGGGCTTCGAGCAGTACTTC. This sequence encodes CASSTEGTGGFEQYF.

The chain employs TRBV6-1 and TRBJ1-5, with TRBD1 identical over 7 bases. Trimming at V came to 7 bases and at J to 7 bases, leaving 10 bases not matched to a gene. This CDR3 comprises 14 residues. CDR1 is MNHNS and CDR2 is SASEGT in the germline V gene. The CDR3 loop is CASILQGRGQPQHF. The CDR3 nucleotides read TGTGCCAGCATACTACAGGGCAGGGGGCAGCCCCAGCATTTT.